The subject of this entry is one T cell receptor beta chain. The table came from immunoSEQ multiplex PCR; TCRdb's copy has only in-frame clones and leaves some out. Seen here are more than 75,000 clones, approximately 85% observed once, and the top ten hold roughly 5.5%. This entry is derived from a study of OX40 agonist ivuxolimab in advanced cancers. This CDR3 is 16 amino acids long. Trimming cost V 1 base and J 1 base, with 14 bases left between them. Per germline, CDR1 SGHTS and CDR2 YDEGEE. The chain employs TRBV5-8 and TRBJ1-1; possibly TRBD1 for D (5 bases). Specimen: CD4+ or CD8+ T cells sorted from blood, collected in a trial of the OX40 agonist ivuxolimab. The sequence derives from an adult with an advanced solid tumor such as melanoma, head and neck, liver or kidney cancer. CDR3 nucleotide sequence: TGTGCCAGCAGCTTGATATTTAACAGGAGGAACACTGAAGCTTTCTTT. Translating it yields CASSLIFNRRNTEAFF.